Listed below are T cell receptor beta chains from one sample, sequenced in a study of blood T cell repertoires in COVID-19. Method: immunoSEQ multiplex PCR; TCRdb's copy keeps in-frame clones and lacks some. Altogether 90,000 to 110,000 clones are present, under 80% being singletons, with the ten largest covering around 19%. Sequencing was carried out using peripheral blood. These receptors came from a woman aged 70-85 years with acute or convalescent COVID-19. Both conserved end residues are part of each CDR3. Fields, in order: D gene, V gene, J gene, clone size, CDR3 protein, CDR3 DNA. The D gene is left open where the match is weak. The size of a clone is reported for some rows only, either as once, few or many, or as a class for expanded clones.

D: -; V: TRBV5-1; J: TRBJ2-3; size: -; CDR3: CASSPLERSTDTQYF; DNA: TGCGCCAGCAGCCCTTTGGAGAGAAGCACAGATACGCAGTATTTT
D: TRBD1; V: TRBV6-1; J: TRBJ1-6; size: few; CDR3: CASSDPGTVRALHF; DNA: TGTGCCAGCAGTGATCCCGGGACAGTGAGAGCCCTCCACTTT
D: TRBD2; V: TRBV7-8; J: TRBJ2-5; size: -; CDR3: CASNKRGGHETQYF; DNA: TGTGCCAGCAATAAGCGGGGGGGCCATGAGACCCAGTACTTC
D: -; V: TRBV4-1; J: TRBJ1-6; size: -; CDR3: CASSQVPGKTSPLHF; DNA: TGCGCCAGCAGCCAAGTCCCCGGGAAGACATCACCCCTCCACTTT
D: TRBD2; V: TRBV6-2/TRBV6-3; J: TRBJ2-1; size: -; CDR3: CASSKRGLADYNEQFF; DNA: TGTGCCAGCAGCAAGAGAGGACTAGCGGATTACAATGAGCAGTTCTTC
D: -; V: TRBV10-3; J: TRBJ2-3; size: -; CDR3: CAISTDTDTQYF; DNA: TGTGCCATCAGTACAGACACAGATACGCAGTATTTT
D: -; V: TRBV28; J: TRBJ2-1; size: -; CDR3: CASSSRADEQFF; DNA: TGTGCCAGCAGCTCCAGGGCTGATGAGCAGTTCTTC
D: -; V: TRBV28; J: TRBJ1-1; size: -; CDR3: CANSLQQTGKNTEAFF; DNA: TGTGCCAACAGTTTACAGCAGACAGGAAAGAACACTGAAGCTTTCTTT
D: TRBD2; V: TRBV7-2; J: TRBJ2-5; size: -; CDR3: CASSPLSASGGETQYF; DNA: TGTGCCAGCAGCCCCTTGTCGGCTAGCGGGGGAGAGACCCAGTACTTC
D: -; V: TRBV6-2/TRBV6-3; J: TRBJ2-5; size: -; CDR3: CASSYVKETQYF; DNA: TGTGCCAGCAGTTACGTTAAAGAGACCCAGTACTTC
D: TRBD2; V: TRBV5-6; J: TRBJ2-1; size: few; CDR3: CASSLVIGTRGNEQFF; DNA: TGTGCCAGCAGCTTGGTTATTGGGACTAGGGGCAATGAGCAGTTCTTC
D: TRBD2; V: TRBV10-3; J: TRBJ2-3; size: -; CDR3: CAISERLAGGVGTDTQYF; DNA: TGTGCCATCAGTGAGCGACTAGCGGGGGGGGTGGGCACAGATACGCAGTATTTT
D: TRBD1; V: TRBV11-2; J: TRBJ1-5; size: -; CDR3: CASSLGQGSNQPQHF; DNA: TGTGCCAGCAGCTTAGGACAGGGAAGCAATCAGCCCCAGCATTTT
D: -; V: TRBV5-1; J: TRBJ2-4; size: -; CDR3: CASSLVGQGGGIQYF; DNA: TGCGCCAGCAGCTTGGTAGGACAGGGCGGGGGCATTCAGTACTTC
D: -; V: TRBV1; J: TRBJ2-7; size: -; CDR3: CTSSLGRVPHRYEQYF; DNA: TGCACCAGCAGCCTTGGCCGGGTCCCCCATCGCTACGAGCAGTACTTC
D: TRBD2; V: TRBV2; J: TRBJ2-2; size: -; CDR3: CASSAAGGTYTGELFF; DNA: TGTGCCAGCAGTGCCGCCGGGGGGACCTACACCGGGGAGCTGTTTTTT
D: -; V: TRBV12-3/TRBV12-4; J: TRBJ1-1; size: few; CDR3: CASSLGQLVEAFF; DNA: TGTGCCAGCAGCCTCGGACAATTAGTTGAAGCTTTCTTT
D: TRBD1; V: TRBV7-9; J: TRBJ1-3; size: few; CDR3: CASSPTGGPSGNTIYF; DNA: TGTGCCAGCAGCCCAACAGGGGGCCCCTCTGGAAACACCATATATTTT
D: -; V: TRBV9; J: TRBJ2-7; size: -; CDR3: CASSVGAGGTYEQYF; DNA: TGTGCCAGCAGCGTAGGGGCCGGAGGTACCTACGAGCAGTACTTC
D: -; V: TRBV5-5; J: TRBJ1-2; size: -; CDR3: CASSLSGGANYGYTF; DNA: TGTGCCAGCAGCTTGTCGGGGGGCGCTAACTATGGCTACACCTTC
D: TRBD1; V: TRBV4-3; J: TRBJ1-2; size: -; CDR3: CASSQRQGWDYGYTF; DNA: TGCGCCAGCAGCCAACGACAGGGTTGGGACTATGGCTACACCTTC
D: -; V: TRBV12-3/TRBV12-4; J: TRBJ2-1; size: once; CDR3: CASRPDTYNEQFF; DNA: TGTGCCAGCAGACCAGATACCTACAATGAGCAGTTCTTC
D: TRBD1; V: TRBV18; J: TRBJ1-1; size: -; CDR3: CASSPTGTGGHTEAFF; DNA: TGTGCCAGCTCACCAACCGGGACAGGGGGCCACACTGAAGCTTTCTTT
D: -; V: TRBV4-1; J: TRBJ1-4; size: -; CDR3: CASSQDLVTGSREKLFF; DNA: TGCGCCAGCAGCCAAGATCTCGTAACAGGGTCTAGGGAAAAACTGTTTTTT
D: -; V: TRBV28; J: TRBJ1-2; size: -; CDR3: CASSLSLHYYGYTF; DNA: TGTGCCAGCAGTTTATCCCTCCACTACTATGGCTACACCTTC